This T cell receptor beta chain is from a study of T cells in Graves' hyperthyroidism and ophthalmopathy. Study-level background: Pretreatment peripheral blood was obtained at initial diagnosis.

With 2 bases clipped from V and 0 bases from J, the junction kept 5 bases outside the gene matches. CDR3 size: 16 residues. Looked up from germline, CDR1 is SGHKS and CDR2 is YYEKEE (reference sequence). This clonotype was observed a handful of times. RNA transcripts gave rise to amplified TCR beta CDR3 regions. First-round RT-PCR of the TCR CDR3 relied on the HTBI primer set. A single record per CDR3 protein comes from TCRdb applying MiXCR to the multiplex PCR reads. In the table there are more than 550,000 distinct CDR3 sequences, 15% to 20% of which are singletons. The origin of this receptor is a man aged 45-65 years with Graves' hyperthyroidism. Sequenced: blood. This chain connects TRBV5-5 to TRBJ2-3; 8 bases match TRBD1. CDR3: CASSFPGQASTDTQYF. In nucleotides, the CDR3 is TGTGCCAGCAGCTTCCCGGGACAGGCAAGCACAGATACGCAGTATTTT.